The 19 T cell receptor beta chains below all came from one sample that was sequenced in a study of blood T cell repertoires in COVID-19 (dated by TCRdb to the early 2020s). The library was obtained by the immunoSEQ multiplex PCR assay. TCRdb holds this immuneACCESS table with in-frame rearrangements only. Some clones are missing; in checked studies, unresolved V genes explain under half, and the rest has no known cause. The sample table contains 200,000 to 250,000 clones; only one count was recorded for under 85% of them. In total, the top ten clones hold approximately 1.8% of the sample. The sequencing sample was made of PBMCs or T cells enriched from blood (not recorded which). Receptor source: a man between 60 and 75 years old who had recovered from COVID-19.

The V and J genes are TRBV2 and TRBJ1-5; 8 bases match TRBD1. The CDR3 has 16 residues. Per the germline V gene, CDR1 is SNHLY and CDR2 is FYNNEI. V lost 4 bases to trimming and J lost 2 bases; unmatched junction nucleotides: 7. In DNA, the CDR3 is TGTGCCAGCAGTGGGACAGGGAATTCTGGCAATCAGCCCCAGCATTTT. Translating it yields CASSGTGNSGNQPQHF.

The chain combines TRBV6-6 with TRBJ2-3; 9 bases align to TRBD2. CDR1 MNHNY and CDR2 SVGAGI come from the germline V gene (reference sequence). The junction had 6 bases not matched to a gene; V was cut back by 6 bases and J by 2 bases. There are 15 residues in the CDR3. The chain's CDR3 is CASRGSGGDTDTQYF. CDR3 coding DNA: TGTGCCAGCAGGGGTAGCGGGGGTGACACAGATACGCAGTATTTT.

This chain uses TRBV5-1 with TRBJ1-2; 9 bases fit TRBD1. CDR1 SGHRS and CDR2 YFSETQ come from the germline V gene. With 4 bases clipped from V and 6 bases from J, the junction kept 7 bases outside the gene matches. CDR3 length equals 14 residues. The CDR3 DNA reads as TGCGCCAGCAGCCAGCCGGGACAGGGACATGGCTACACCTTC. Protein product: CASSQPGQGHGYTF.

This chain links TRBV27 with TRBJ1-1; D is uncertain. Germline-derived CDR1 and CDR2 are MNHEY and SMNVEV (reference sequence). The length of the CDR3 is 14 residues. V lost 6 bases and J 7 bases, leaving 18 bases between the germline ends. The CDR3 is CASSPSHRTGEAFF. CDR3 DNA: TGTGCCAGCAGCCCTTCCCACAGAACCGGTGAAGCTTTCTTT.

This rearrangement joins TRBV19 to TRBJ1-3; the D gene is possibly TRBD1 (6 bases). This CDR3 is built from 17 residues. CDR1 and CDR2 (germline): LNHDA, SQIVND (reference sequence). V gave up 4 bases and J gave up 0 bases, with 16 bases separating them. The CDR3 region has the DNA TGTGCCAGTAGTACCGATCGCAGGGGAAACTCTGGAAACACCATATATTTT. Translation: CASSTDRRGNSGNTIYF.

About this clone itself: In the same sample, other DNA sequences code for this CDR3. The chain recombines TRBV5-1 with TRBJ2-3; 8 bases line up with TRBD2. The germline gives CDR1 SGHRS, CDR2 YFSETQ. There are 14 residues in the CDR3. The V gene end was trimmed by 0 bases and the J gene end by 4 bases; junction bases not matched to a gene: 1. CDR3 DNA sequence: TGCGCCAGCAGCTTGGAGCGGGGGCCAGATACGCAGTATTTT. Residues: CASSLERGPDTQYF. Together with reference TRBV5-1 and TRBJ2-3, the CDR3 gives the full variable domain: KAGVTQTPRYLIKTRGQQVTLSCSPISGHRSVSWYQQTPGQGLQFLFEYFSETQRNKGNFPGRFSGRQFSNSRSEMNVSTLELGDSALYLCASSLERGPDTQYFGPGTRLTVL.

The chain uses TRBV6-6 and TRBJ2-7; 9 bases fit TRBD2. V shed 5 bases and J 6 bases; nucleotides not matched to a gene: 5. Germline V gene lookup returns CDR1 MNHNY and CDR2 SVGAGI (reference sequence). The CDR3 is 13 amino acids. CDR3 in amino acids: CASSPGLAVEQYF. The CDR3 bases are TGTGCCAGCAGTCCGGGACTAGCAGTCGAGCAGTACTTC.

The chain recombines TRBV3-1 (or the pseudogene TRBV3-2) with TRBJ2-2, with a tentative D call TRBD2 (5 bases). Germline V gives CDR1 LGHDT, CDR2 YNNKEL (reference sequence). V lost 3 bases to trimming and J lost 8 bases, with 16 bases between them. The CDR3 has 15 residues. CDR3 residues: CASSHLTRTPGELFF. CDR3 DNA sequence: TGTGCCAGCAGCCACCTTACTCGGACTCCGGGGGAGCTGTTTTTT.

V is TRBV6-2 or TRBV6-3 and J is TRBJ1-5; tentatively, D is TRBD1 (5 bases). Germline CDR1 reads MNHEY; CDR2 reads SVGEGT. Trimming left V 2 bases short and J 3 bases short, with 11 bases between. CDR3 length: 15 amino acids. This chain's CDR3 is CASSYGRGLNQPQHF. CDR3 in DNA: TGTGCCAGCAGTTACGGGAGGGGACTCAATCAGCCCCAGCATTTT.

The V gene is TRBV7-9, the J gene TRBJ2-6; D possibly corresponds to TRBD2 (5 bases). Germline-derived CDR1 and CDR2 are SEHNR and FQNEAQ (reference sequence). CDR3 length: 15 amino acids. Trimming removed 5 bases from V and 0 bases from J, with 8 bases in between. CDR3 sequence reads: CASSLGDSGANVLTF. CDR3 nucleotides: TGTGCCAGCAGCCTCGGGGACTCTGGGGCCAACGTCCTGACTTTC.

This rearrangement joins TRBV4-3 to TRBJ2-7; 9 bases are shared with TRBD1. V trimming: 1 base; J trimming: 4 bases; junction bases outside the gene matches: 8. The germline CDR1 and CDR2 sequences are LGHNA and YSLEER. The CDR3 is 16 residues long. Written as DNA, the CDR3 is TGCGCCAGCAGCCAAGTCGCTGGGACAGGGTTTTACGAGCAGTACTTC. Its translation is CASSQVAGTGFYEQYF.

This chain connects TRBV6-5 to TRBJ1-3, with no clear D. Germline V gene lookup returns CDR1 MNHEY and CDR2 SVGAGI. This CDR3 has 14 amino acids. The V gene lost 6 bases and the J gene lost 0 bases, with 9 bases spanning the gap. The CDR3 DNA sequence: TGTGCCAGCAGGCCGGGTAGCTCTGGAAACACCATATATTTT. Translating gives CASRPGSSGNTIYF.

The table lists this clone with a count of one. This chain joins TRBV3-1 (or the pseudogene TRBV3-2) and TRBJ1-1; D is undetermined. The germline V gene encodes CDR1 LGHDT and CDR2 YNNKEL (reference sequence). The CDR3 totals 14 residues. V lost 1 base and J 7 bases, leaving 13 bases between the germline ends. The CDR3 region has the DNA TGTGCCAGCAGCCAAGGGCGAGGCCCGATTGAAGCTTTCTTT. Its protein is CASSQGRGPIEAFF.

The V call is TRBV5-1, the J call TRBJ2-2, with 11 positions matching TRBD2. J was trimmed by 6 bases and V by 4 bases; bases with no gene match: 5. This CDR3 has 15 amino acids. CDR1 and CDR2 from the germline V gene are SGHRS and YFSETQ. The CDR3, as DNA: TGCGCCAGCAGCCCGGGACTAGCGGCCGCCGGGGAGCTGTTTTTT. Protein sequence: CASSPGLAAAGELFF. The variable domain in full, with the rest retrieved from reference TRBV5-1 and TRBJ2-2, is KAGVTQTPRYLIKTRGQQVTLSCSPISGHRSVSWYQQTPGQGLQFLFEYFSETQRNKGNFPGRFSGRQFSNSRSEMNVSTLELGDSALYLCASSPGLAAAGELFFGEGSRLTVL.

The gene calls are TRBV5-1 and TRBJ1-2, with D possibly matching TRBD1 (6 bases). This CDR3 has 16 amino acids. The germline gives CDR1 SGHRS, CDR2 YFSETQ. V dropped 2 bases and J dropped 2 bases, with 16 bases sitting between them. Written as DNA, the CDR3 is TGCGCCAGCAGCTTTGGGGGAACAGGGTCAAACTATGGCTACACCTTC. It yields the protein CASSFGGTGSNYGYTF.

This rearrangement joins TRBV9 to TRBJ2-5; 7 nucleotides align to TRBD1. This CDR3 spans 16 amino acids. Germline CDR1 reads SGDLS; CDR2 reads YYNGEE. Trimming cost V 3 bases and J 9 bases; bases outside gene matches: 17. The CDR3 DNA reads TGTGCCAGCAGCGCCCGCACCGGACAGGTCAATGAGGCCCAGTACTTC. Translated: CASSARTGQVNEAQYF.

This chain connects TRBV5-1 to TRBJ2-1; possibly TRBD1 for D (6 bases). Germline CDR1 and CDR2: SGHRS and YFSETQ. CDR3 length equals 13 residues. Trimming removed 0 bases at V and 5 bases at J, with 6 bases between. As DNA, the CDR3 is TGCGCCAGCAGCTTGGGACAGGACAATGAGCAGTTCTTC. It is translated as CASSLGQDNEQFF.

The rearrangement uses TRBV12-3 or TRBV12-4 and TRBJ1-5; D is uncertain. The CDR3 totals 13 residues. Trimming removed 4 bases at V and 7 bases at J, with 11 bases between. For the CDR3, the DNA is TGTGCCAGCAGTTACCCGGGAGGACAGCCCCAGCATTTT. Protein sequence: CASSYPGGQPQHF.

The chain uses TRBV18 and TRBJ1-2; possibly TRBD1 for D (5 bases). CDR1 is KGHSH and CDR2 is LQKENI in the germline V gene. The CDR3 has 15 amino acids. V lost 4 bases and J lost 7, with 19 bases in between. The CDR3 sequence is CASSRMTASESGYTF. The CDR3, as DNA: TGTGCCAGCTCACGGATGACAGCTTCTGAAAGTGGCTACACCTTC.